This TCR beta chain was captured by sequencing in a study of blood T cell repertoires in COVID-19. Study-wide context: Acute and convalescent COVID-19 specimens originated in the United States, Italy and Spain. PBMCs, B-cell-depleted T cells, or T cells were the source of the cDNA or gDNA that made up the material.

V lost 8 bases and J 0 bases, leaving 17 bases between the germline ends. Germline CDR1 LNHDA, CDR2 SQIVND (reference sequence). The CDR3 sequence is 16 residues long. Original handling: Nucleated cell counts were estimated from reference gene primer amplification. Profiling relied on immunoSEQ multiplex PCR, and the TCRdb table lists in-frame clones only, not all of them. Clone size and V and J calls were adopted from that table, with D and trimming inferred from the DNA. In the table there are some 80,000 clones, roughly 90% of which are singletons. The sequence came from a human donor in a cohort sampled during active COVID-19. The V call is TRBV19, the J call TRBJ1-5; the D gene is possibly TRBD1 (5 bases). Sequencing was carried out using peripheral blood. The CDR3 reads CASGPLSGYSNQPQHF. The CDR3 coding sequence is TGTGCCAGTGGTCCCCTATCAGGGTATAGCAATCAGCCCCAGCATTTT.